The entry below gives a single T cell receptor beta chain sequence along with its context. Its cognate antigen is unknown. These data are taken from a study of shared clonotypes between healthy human individuals. As for the study in general: Sampling drew on donors who were a couple of women and three men aged 18 to 49.

Study-wide points: In this cohort, only blood was sampled, and tissue repertoires likely differ.

Participating donors were healthy, HIV-negative adults free of recent acute infections or vaccinations. Each subset's genomic DNA was shared equally among a number of immunoSEQ plates. Clones were read by immunoSEQ multiplex PCR, and TCRdb kept only the in-frame ones, dropping some. The sample yields about 480,000 clones, about four fifths seen once. This CDR3 has 15 amino acids. V was shortened by 0 bases and J by 4 bases, with 12 bases between the two germline ends. CDR1 and CDR2 (germline): SGHDN, FVKESK. This sequence was found in a woman in her forties in good health. Some clones in this sample may be carry-over from other donors' samples. This rearrangement joins TRBV14 to TRBJ2-5, with D perhaps matching TRBD1 (7 bases). The sample was PBMCs. CDR3 residues: CASSQDAGGGETQYF. CDR3 in DNA: TGTGCCAGCAGCCAAGATGCAGGGGGAGGAGAGACCCAGTACTTC.